Each of the 13 T cell receptor beta chains below was sequenced from the same sample in a study of T cell responses to AZD1222 COVID-19 vaccine. Sequencing used immunoSEQ multiplex PCR; TCRdb keeps in-frame clones, though not all of them. The sample lists roughly 110,000 clones, about 90% occurring once. The sequences come from peripheral blood, collected on day 0 of AZD1222 vaccination. The receptor source for this set is an adult in good health.

This rearrangement joins TRBV14 to TRBJ1-2; D not resolved. The CDR3 sequence is 13 residues long. V was trimmed by 5 bases and J by 0 bases, leaving 7 bases between them. From germline, CDR1 is SGHDN and CDR2 FVKESK. For the CDR3, the DNA is TGTGCCAGCAGCAGGACGGCTAACTATGGCTACACCTTC. Encoded protein: CASSRTANYGYTF.

V usage is TRBV15 and J usage is TRBJ1-4, with 7 bases matching TRBD1. The junction had 6 bases not matched to a gene; V was cut back by 3 bases and J by 8 bases. The germline gives CDR1 LNHNV, CDR2 YYDKDF (reference sequence). This CDR3 is 14 amino acids long. CDR3: CATSSEHRGEKLFF. The DNA for the CDR3 is TGTGCCACCAGCAGCGAACACAGGGGCGAAAAACTGTTTTTT.

V usage is TRBV7-2 and J usage is TRBJ2-7, with D perhaps TRBD2 (6 bases). With 5 bases removed from V and 6 bases from J, the gap between germline ends came to 26 bases. This CDR3 has 17 residues. CDR1 is SGHTA and CDR2 is FQGNSA in the germline V gene. CDR3 nucleotide sequence: TGTGCCAGCAGCCCAAACTTGGCGCGGGGAGCTCTAGGCGAGCAGTACTTC. This codes for CASSPNLARGALGEQYF.

The V call is TRBV19, the J call TRBJ1-4; possibly TRBD1 for D (5 bases). Trimming pared 2 bases from V and 6 bases from J, leaving 16 bases between. Germline CDR1 LNHDA, CDR2 SQIVND (reference sequence). The CDR3 extends over 16 amino acids. CDR3 DNA sequence: TGTGCCAGTAGTATAATGTGGGGCCTCAGAGATGAAAAACTGTTTTTT. Translating gives CASSIMWGLRDEKLFF. Full variable domain (missing parts from reference TRBV19 and TRBJ1-4): DGGITQSPKYLFRKEGQNVTLSCEQNLNHDAMYWYRQDPGQGLRLIYYSQIVNDFQKGDIAEGYSVSREKKESFPLTVTSAQKNPTAFYLCASSIMWGLRDEKLFFGSGTQLSVL.

This chain connects TRBV11-2 to TRBJ2-5; D unresolved. V was clipped by 5 bases and J by 0 bases, with 16 bases between them. Germline CDR1 SGHAT, CDR2 FQNNGV. The CDR3 has 16 residues. The CDR3 region is CASSLRTIWYQETQYF. The CDR3 bases are TGTGCCAGCAGCCTACGTACGATATGGTACCAAGAGACCCAGTACTTC.

The rearrangement links TRBV9 to TRBJ2-7; D uncertain. Germline assignment: CDR1 SGDLS and CDR2 YYNGEE. V was shortened by 0 bases and J by 2 bases, with 9 bases between the two germline ends. The CDR3 is 14 amino acids. CDR3 coding DNA: TGTGCCAGCAGCGTAGATGGCCGAACCTACGAGCAGTACTTC. Translation gives CASSVDGRTYEQYF.

This clone was detected only once. The chain combines TRBV2 with TRBJ2-7; 15 nucleotides align to TRBD2. CDR1 and CDR2 (germline): SNHLY, FYNNEI. The CDR3 runs 16 residues. V gave up 9 bases and J gave up 0 bases; unmatched junction bases: 6. CDR3 amino acids: CASKGTSGGTSYEQYF. Here the CDR3 DNA reads TGTGCCAGTAAGGGGACTAGCGGGGGGACCTCCTACGAGCAGTACTTC.

This chain connects TRBV7-2 to TRBJ2-5, with a possible D match to TRBD2 (7 bases). The CDR3 spans 16 residues. Germline values: CDR1 SGHTA, CDR2 FQGNSA. V lost 1 base, J lost 4 bases, and 16 bases lay in between. CDR3 sequence: CASSLGVTRGAETQYF. The CDR3, as DNA: TGTGCCAGCAGCTTAGGGGTTACACGGGGGGCAGAGACCCAGTACTTC.

The chain joins TRBV14 to TRBJ1-6; D is ambiguous. CDR3 length: 17 amino acids. Germline CDR1 and CDR2: SGHDN and FVKESK. Trimming cost V 1 base and J 4 bases, with 14 bases left between them. The CDR3 DNA is TGTGCCAGCAGCCAAGGAGGCCATACACCTTATAATTCACCCCTCCACTTT. It codes for CASSQGGHTPYNSPLHF.

The V call is TRBV9, the J call TRBJ2-1; TRBD2 matches 10 bases. This CDR3 is built from 14 residues. The V gene's germline CDR1 is SGDLS and CDR2 YYNGEE. Losses at the gene ends were 3 bases for V and 8 bases for J; bases not matched to a gene: 5. CDR3 sequence: CASSGSGGDYEQFF. In DNA form, the CDR3 reads TGTGCCAGCAGCGGAAGCGGGGGGGACTATGAGCAGTTCTTC.

Turning to this clone: Its ends do not fully match the called genes, so a read error is possible. The chain combines TRBV6-1 with TRBJ1-5, with a possible D match to TRBD1 (6 bases). CDR3 length: 13 residues. Germline values: CDR1 MNHNS, CDR2 SASEGT. The CDR3 sequence: CASREGQPFPQHF. DNA for the CDR3: TGTGCCAGCAGGGAAGGACAGCCTTTTCCCCAGCATTTT.

The V call is TRBV10-3, the J call TRBJ1-3; 7 bases fit TRBD1. CDR3 size: 15 residues. Germline CDR1 ENHRY, CDR2 SYGVKD. The J segment lost 0 bases and the V segment lost 6 bases, leaving 5 bases of the junction unmatched. CDR3 loop: CAISDRDPSGNTIYF. The CDR3 region has the DNA TGTGCCATCAGCGACAGGGATCCCTCTGGAAACACCATATATTTT.

This clone was counted a few times. The chain uses TRBV7-2 and TRBJ1-2, with 7 positions matching TRBD1. This CDR3 spans 13 amino acids. CDR1 is SGHTA, CDR2 FQGNSA, per germline. V was pared by 2 bases and J by 8 bases, with 5 bases of the junction left unmatched. The CDR3 here is CASSLYRGDGYTF. CDR3 sequence (DNA): TGTGCCAGCAGCTTATACAGGGGAGACGGCTACACCTTC.